This T cell receptor (beta chain) was sequenced for a study of glioma-infiltrating T cells after dendritic cell vaccination. Germline V lookup: CDR1 SGHTA, CDR2 FQGNSA. The CDR3 is 14 amino acids. V shed 5 bases and J shed 8 bases, with 18 bases lying between them. TCRB CDR3 was amplified from 2 ug genomic DNA or less. Primers: 60 V beta forward and 13 J beta reverse. Sequencing was performed with immunoSEQ multiplex PCR; in TCRdb, only in-frame clones are kept and a portion is missing. The sample carries about 24,000 clones, over 85% recorded once. The time point: after dendritic cell vaccination, including at tumor progression/relapse.

This receptor was taken from a human donor with glioblastoma. The chain links TRBV7-2 to TRBJ2-5, with a weak D call TRBD1 (5 bases). The sample was blood, taken after dendritic cell vaccination. The DNA of the CDR3 is TGTGCCAGCAGCCGAGACAGTTCACAAGGTACCCAGTACTTC. It specifies CASSRDSSQGTQYF.